This T cell receptor beta chain was found in a study of blood T cell repertoires in COVID-19. Overall study context: Acute-phase and convalescent COVID-19 samples originated in the United States, Italy and Spain. The cDNA or gDNA used as material had been derived from T cells, B-cell-depleted T cells, or PBMCs.

CDR3 length: 15 residues. V dropped 4 bases and J dropped 0 bases, with 12 bases sitting between them. The V gene's germline CDR1 is SGHRS and CDR2 YFSETQ. In the source study's methods: Estimated nucleated cell counts came from reference gene primer amplification. TCRdb's table, derived via immunoSEQ multiplex PCR, lists solely in-frame clones and lacks some. The V and J calls and clone size were taken over from that table, and D and trimming were inferred from the DNA. The repertoire holds hundreds of thousands of clones, with around 89% as singletons. The chain is built from TRBV5-1 and TRBJ2-3, with D perhaps matching TRBD2 (6 bases). This TCR came from a woman under 40 with acute or convalescent COVID-19. Material for sequencing was peripheral blood. CDR3 coding DNA: TGCGCCAGCAGCCCGTTCGGGGGAAGCACAGATACGCAGTATTTT. It is translated as CASSPFGGSTDTQYF.